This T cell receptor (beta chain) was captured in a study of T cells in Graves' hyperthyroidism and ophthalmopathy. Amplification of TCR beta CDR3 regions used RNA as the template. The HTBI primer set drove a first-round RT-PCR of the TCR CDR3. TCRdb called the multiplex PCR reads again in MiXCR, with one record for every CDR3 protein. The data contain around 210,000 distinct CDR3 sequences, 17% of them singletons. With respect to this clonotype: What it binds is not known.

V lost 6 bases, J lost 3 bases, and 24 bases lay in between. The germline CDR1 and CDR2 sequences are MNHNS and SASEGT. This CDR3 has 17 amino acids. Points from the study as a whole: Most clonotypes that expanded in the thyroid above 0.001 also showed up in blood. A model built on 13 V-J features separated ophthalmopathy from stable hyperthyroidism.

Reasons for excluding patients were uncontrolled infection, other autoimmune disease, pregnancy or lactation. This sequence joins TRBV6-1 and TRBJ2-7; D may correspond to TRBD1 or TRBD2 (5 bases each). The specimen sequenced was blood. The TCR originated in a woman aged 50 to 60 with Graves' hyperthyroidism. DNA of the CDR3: TGTGCCAGCAGCCGCTCCTTCGGGGCGTCGCGAAACTACGAGCAGTACTTC. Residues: CASSRSFGASRNYEQYF.